The T cell receptor beta chain under discussion was sequenced for a study of control samples from healthy donors and cancer patients. This clone occurred once. The V end lost 1 base, the J end lost 7 bases, and 22 bases lay between the germline ends. The CDR3 loop spans 17 amino acids. Germline V gives CDR1 SGHAT, CDR2 FQNNGV. Clones were read by immunoSEQ multiplex PCR, and TCRdb kept only the in-frame ones, dropping some. The sample includes over 100,000 clones, about 88% of them seen just once. The V call is TRBV11-2, the J call TRBJ1-2, with D possibly matching TRBD1 (6 bases). What was sequenced was blood. The sequence came from a man aged 50 or older in good health. The CDR3 protein is CASSLGGAGLSGLGYTF. In nucleotides, the CDR3 is TGTGCCAGCAGCTTAGGGGGGGCGGGGCTCAGTGGCCTTGGCTACACCTTC.